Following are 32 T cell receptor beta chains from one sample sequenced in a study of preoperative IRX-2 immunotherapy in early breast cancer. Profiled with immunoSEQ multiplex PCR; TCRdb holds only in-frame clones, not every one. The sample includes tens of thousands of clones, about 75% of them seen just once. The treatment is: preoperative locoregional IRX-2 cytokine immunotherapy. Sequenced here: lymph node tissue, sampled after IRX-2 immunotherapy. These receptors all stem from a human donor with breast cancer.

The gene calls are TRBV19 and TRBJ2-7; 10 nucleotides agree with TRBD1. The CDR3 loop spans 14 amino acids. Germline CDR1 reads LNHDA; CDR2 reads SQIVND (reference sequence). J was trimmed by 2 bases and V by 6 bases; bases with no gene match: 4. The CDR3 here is CASRPGQGTYEQYF. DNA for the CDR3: TGTGCCAGTAGGCCGGGACAGGGGACCTACGAGCAGTACTTC.

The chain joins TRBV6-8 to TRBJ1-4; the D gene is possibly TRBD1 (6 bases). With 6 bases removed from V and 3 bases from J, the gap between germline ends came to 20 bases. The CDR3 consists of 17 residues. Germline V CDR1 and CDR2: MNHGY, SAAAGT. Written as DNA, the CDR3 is TGTGCCAGCAGGCCCTTCGGCACAGGGCGGTCTAATGAAAAACTGTTTTTT. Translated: CASRPFGTGRSNEKLFF.

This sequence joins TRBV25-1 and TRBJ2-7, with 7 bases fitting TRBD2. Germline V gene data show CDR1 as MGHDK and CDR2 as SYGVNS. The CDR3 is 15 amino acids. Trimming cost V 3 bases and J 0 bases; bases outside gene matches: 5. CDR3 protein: CASSEVGGSSYEQYF. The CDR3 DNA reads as TGTGCCAGCAGTGAGGTCGGCGGGAGCTCCTACGAGCAGTACTTC.

In DNA, the CDR3 is TGTGCCAGTAGTTTGGGGGAGACCCAGTACTTC. Translation gives CASSLGETQYF. This sequence joins TRBV19 and TRBJ2-5; D remains ambiguous. The V and J ends lost 5 bases and 5 bases respectively, with 6 bases between them. The CDR3 loop spans 11 amino acids. In germline, CDR1 is LNHDA, CDR2 SQIVND (reference sequence).

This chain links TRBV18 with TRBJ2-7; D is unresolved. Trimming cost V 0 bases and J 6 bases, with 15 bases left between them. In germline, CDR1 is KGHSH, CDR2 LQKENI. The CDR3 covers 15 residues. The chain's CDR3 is CASSPPAMGISEQYF. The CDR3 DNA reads TGTGCCAGCTCACCACCGGCAATGGGCATCTCCGAGCAGTACTTC.

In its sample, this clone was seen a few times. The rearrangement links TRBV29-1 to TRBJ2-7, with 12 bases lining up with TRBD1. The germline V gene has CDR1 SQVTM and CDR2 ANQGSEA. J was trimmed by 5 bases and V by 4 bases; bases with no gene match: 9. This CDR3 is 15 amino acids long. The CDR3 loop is CSVVGTGGGLDEQYF. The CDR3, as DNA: TGCAGCGTTGTAGGGACAGGGGGCGGTTTGGACGAGCAGTACTTC.

CDR3 in DNA: TGTGCCAGCAGTACTACCCGGGAGACCCAGTACTTC. Protein sequence: CASSTTRETQYF. V is TRBV14 and J is TRBJ2-5; D uncertain. V was clipped by 6 bases and J by 5 bases, with 10 bases between them. The CDR3 runs 12 residues. Per the germline V gene, CDR1 is SGHDN and CDR2 is FVKESK.

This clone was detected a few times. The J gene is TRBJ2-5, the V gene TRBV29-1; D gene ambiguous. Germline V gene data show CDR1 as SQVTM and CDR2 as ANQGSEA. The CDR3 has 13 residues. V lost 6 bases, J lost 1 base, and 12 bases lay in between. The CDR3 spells CSVAMTIQETQYF. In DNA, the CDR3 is TGCAGCGTAGCAATGACAATCCAAGAGACCCAGTACTTC.

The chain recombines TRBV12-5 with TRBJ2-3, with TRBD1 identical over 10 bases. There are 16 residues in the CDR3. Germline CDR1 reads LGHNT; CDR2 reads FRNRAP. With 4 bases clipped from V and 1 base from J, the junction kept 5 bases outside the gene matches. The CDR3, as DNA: TGTGCTAGTGGTTGGGACAGGGGAAAGGGCACAGATACGCAGTATTTT. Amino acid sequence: CASGWDRGKGTDTQYF.

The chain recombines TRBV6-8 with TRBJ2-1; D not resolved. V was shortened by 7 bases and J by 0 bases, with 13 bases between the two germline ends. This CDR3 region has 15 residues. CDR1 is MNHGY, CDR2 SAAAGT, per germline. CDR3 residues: CASTLRHSSYNEQFF. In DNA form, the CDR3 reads TGTGCCAGCACCCTTCGGCACAGCTCCTACAATGAGCAGTTCTTC.

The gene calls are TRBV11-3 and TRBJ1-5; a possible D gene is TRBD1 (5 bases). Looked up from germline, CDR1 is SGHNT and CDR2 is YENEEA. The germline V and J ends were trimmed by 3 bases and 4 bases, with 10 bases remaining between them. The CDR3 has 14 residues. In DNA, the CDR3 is TGTGCCAGCAGCTTGGGACGCCTTAATCAGCCCCAGCATTTT. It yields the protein CASSLGRLNQPQHF. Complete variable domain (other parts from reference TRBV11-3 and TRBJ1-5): EAGVVQSPRYKIIEKKQPVAFWCNPISGHNTLYWYLQNLGQGPELLIRYENEEAVDDSQLPKDRFSAERLKGVDSTLKIQPAELGDSAVYLCASSLGRLNQPQHFGDGTRLSIL.

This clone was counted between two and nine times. The CDR3 loop reads CATESIRDREETQYF. The CDR3 coding sequence is TGTGCCACCGAGTCTATTAGGGACAGGGAAGAGACCCAGTACTTC. V and J are TRBV6-8 and TRBJ2-5, with 9 bases aligning to TRBD1. This CDR3 comprises 15 residues. Germline V gene data show CDR1 as MNHGY and CDR2 as SAAAGT. Trimming took 10 bases from V and 3 from J; bases not matched to a gene: 12.

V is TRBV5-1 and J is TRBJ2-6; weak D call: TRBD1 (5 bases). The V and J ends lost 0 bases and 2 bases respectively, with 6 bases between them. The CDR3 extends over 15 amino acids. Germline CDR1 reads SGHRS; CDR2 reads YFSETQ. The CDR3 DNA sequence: TGCGCCAGCAGCTTGGGGGGCGCTGGGGCCAACGTCCTGACTTTC. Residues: CASSLGGAGANVLTF.

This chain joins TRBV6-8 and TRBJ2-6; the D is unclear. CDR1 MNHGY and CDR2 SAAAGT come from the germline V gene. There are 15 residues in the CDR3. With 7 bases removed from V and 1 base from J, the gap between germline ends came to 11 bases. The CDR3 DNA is TGTGCCAGCATGGGTAGAACTTCTGGGGCCAACGTCCTGACTTTC. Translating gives CASMGRTSGANVLTF.

In DNA form, the CDR3 reads TGTGCCAGCAGCTTTCCCCGCGGGAACACTGAAGCTTTCTTT. Residues: CASSFPRGNTEAFF. The genes are TRBV11-3 and TRBJ1-1; D not certain. The CDR3 totals 14 residues. V lost 3 bases and J 1 base, leaving 9 bases between the germline ends. Germline assignment: CDR1 SGHNT and CDR2 YENEEA.

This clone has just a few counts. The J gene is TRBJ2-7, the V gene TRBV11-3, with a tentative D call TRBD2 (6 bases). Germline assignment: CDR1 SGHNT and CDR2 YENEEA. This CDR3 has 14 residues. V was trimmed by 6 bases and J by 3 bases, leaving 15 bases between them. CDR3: CASRPPGLSYEQYF. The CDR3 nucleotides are TGTGCCAGCAGGCCCCCGGGACTGAGCTACGAGCAGTACTTC. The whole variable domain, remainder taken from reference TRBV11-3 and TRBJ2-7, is EAGVVQSPRYKIIEKKQPVAFWCNPISGHNTLYWYLQNLGQGPELLIRYENEEAVDDSQLPKDRFSAERLKGVDSTLKIQPAELGDSAVYLCASRPPGLSYEQYFGPGTRLTVT.

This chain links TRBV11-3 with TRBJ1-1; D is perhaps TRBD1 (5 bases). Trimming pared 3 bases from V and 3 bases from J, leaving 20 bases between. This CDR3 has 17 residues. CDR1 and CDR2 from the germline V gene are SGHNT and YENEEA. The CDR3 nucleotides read TGTGCCAGCAGCTTTATTATGTTGAGGGGAAGGGACACTGAAGCTTTCTTT. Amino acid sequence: CASSFIMLRGRDTEAFF.

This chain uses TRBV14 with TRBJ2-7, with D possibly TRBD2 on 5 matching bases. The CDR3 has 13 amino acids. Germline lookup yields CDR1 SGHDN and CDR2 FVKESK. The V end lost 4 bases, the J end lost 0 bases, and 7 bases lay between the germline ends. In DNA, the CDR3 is TGTGCCAGCAGCCCCGGGGTCTCCTACGAGCAGTACTTC. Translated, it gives CASSPGVSYEQYF.

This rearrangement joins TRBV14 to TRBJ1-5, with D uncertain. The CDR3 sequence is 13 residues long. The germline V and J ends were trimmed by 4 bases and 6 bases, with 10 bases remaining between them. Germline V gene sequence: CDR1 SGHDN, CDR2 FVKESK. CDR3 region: CASSPQAGQPQHF. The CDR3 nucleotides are TGTGCCAGCAGCCCTCAGGCCGGTCAGCCCCAGCATTTT.

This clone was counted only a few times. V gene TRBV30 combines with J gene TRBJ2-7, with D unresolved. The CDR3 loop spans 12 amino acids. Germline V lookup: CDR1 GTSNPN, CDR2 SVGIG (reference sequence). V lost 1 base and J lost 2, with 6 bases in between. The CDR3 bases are TGTGCCTGGAGTGCACAGCCCTACGAGCAGTACTTC. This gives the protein CAWSAQPYEQYF. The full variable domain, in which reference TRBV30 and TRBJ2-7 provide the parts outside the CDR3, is SQTIHQWPATLVQPVGSPLSLECTVEGTSNPNLYWYRQAAGRGLQLLFYSVGIGQISSEVPQNLSASRPQDRQFILSSKKLLLSDSGFYLCAWSAQPYEQYFGPGTRLTVT.

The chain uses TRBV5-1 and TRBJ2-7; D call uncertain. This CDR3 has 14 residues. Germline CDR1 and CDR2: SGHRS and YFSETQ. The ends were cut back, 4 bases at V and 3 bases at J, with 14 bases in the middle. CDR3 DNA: TGCGCCAGCAGCCGTGGCCAGGTCGACTACGAGCAGTACTTC. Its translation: CASSRGQVDYEQYF.

CDR3 sequence reads: CASLVSVGKTGAQETQYF. The CDR3 DNA sequence: TGTGCCAGCCTAGTATCGGTCGGTAAAACGGGAGCCCAAGAGACCCAGTACTTC. V is TRBV6-8 and J is TRBJ2-5, with a possible D match to TRBD2 (6 bases). The V gene's germline CDR1 is MNHGY and CDR2 SAAAGT. V was shortened by 8 bases and J by 1 base, with 26 bases between the two germline ends. The CDR3 is made up of 18 amino acids.

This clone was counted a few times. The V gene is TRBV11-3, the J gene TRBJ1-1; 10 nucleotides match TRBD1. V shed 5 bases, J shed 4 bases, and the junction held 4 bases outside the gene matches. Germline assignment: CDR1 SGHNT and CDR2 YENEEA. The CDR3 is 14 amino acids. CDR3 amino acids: CASSHWDRGTEAFF. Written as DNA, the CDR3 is TGTGCCAGCAGCCACTGGGACAGGGGCACTGAAGCTTTCTTT.

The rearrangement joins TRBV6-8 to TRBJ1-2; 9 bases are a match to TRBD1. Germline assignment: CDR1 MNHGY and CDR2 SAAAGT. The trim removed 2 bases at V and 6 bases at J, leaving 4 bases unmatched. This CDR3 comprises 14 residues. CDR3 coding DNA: TGTGCCAGCAGTTACCTCACAGGGGGCGATGGCTACACCTTC. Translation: CASSYLTGGDGYTF.

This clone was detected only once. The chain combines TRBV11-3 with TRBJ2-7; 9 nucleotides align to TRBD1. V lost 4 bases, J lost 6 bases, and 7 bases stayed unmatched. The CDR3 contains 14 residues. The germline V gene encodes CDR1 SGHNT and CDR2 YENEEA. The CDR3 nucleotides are TGTGCCAGCAGCTCCCGGACAGGGGTTGCCGAGCAGTACTTC. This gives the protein CASSSRTGVAEQYF.

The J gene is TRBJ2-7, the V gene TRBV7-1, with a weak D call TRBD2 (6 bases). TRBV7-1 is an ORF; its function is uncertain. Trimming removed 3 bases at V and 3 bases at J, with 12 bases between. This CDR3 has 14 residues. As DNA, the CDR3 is TGTGCCAGCAGCTCCCCGGAGGGCCACTACGAGCAGTACTTC. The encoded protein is CASSSPEGHYEQYF.

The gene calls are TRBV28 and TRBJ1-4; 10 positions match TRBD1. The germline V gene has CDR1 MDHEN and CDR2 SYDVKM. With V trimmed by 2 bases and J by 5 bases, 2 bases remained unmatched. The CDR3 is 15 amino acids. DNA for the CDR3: TGTGCCAGCAGTTTACCGACAGGGGGCAATGAAAAACTGTTTTTT. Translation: CASSLPTGGNEKLFF.

The DNA for the CDR3 is TGTGCCAGCTCACAAAGCGGGACCTTCACCGGGGAGCTGTTTTTT. Residues: CASSQSGTFTGELFF. The chain employs TRBV18 and TRBJ2-2; 7 nucleotides agree with TRBD2. The length of the CDR3 is 15 residues. Trimming removed 4 bases from V and 4 bases from J; junction bases left unmatched: 6. CDR1 is KGHSH, CDR2 LQKENI, per germline.

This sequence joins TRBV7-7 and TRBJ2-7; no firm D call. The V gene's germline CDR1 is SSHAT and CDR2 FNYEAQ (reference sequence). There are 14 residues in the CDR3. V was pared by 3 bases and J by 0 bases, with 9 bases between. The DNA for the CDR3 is TGTGCCAGCAGCTTCTGGCAGGCCTCCTACGAGCAGTACTTC. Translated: CASSFWQASYEQYF.

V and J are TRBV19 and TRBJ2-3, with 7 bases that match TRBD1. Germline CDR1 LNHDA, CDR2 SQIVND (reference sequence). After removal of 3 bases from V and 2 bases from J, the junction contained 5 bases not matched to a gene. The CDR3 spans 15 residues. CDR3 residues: CASSIRTGPTDTQYF. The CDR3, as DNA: TGTGCCAGTAGTATCCGGACAGGACCCACAGATACGCAGTATTTT.

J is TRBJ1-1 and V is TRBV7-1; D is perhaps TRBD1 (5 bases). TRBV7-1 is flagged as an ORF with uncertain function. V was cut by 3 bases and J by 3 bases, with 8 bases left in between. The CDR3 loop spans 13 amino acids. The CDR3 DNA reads TGTGCCAGCAGCTCCCAGGGATACACTGAAGCTTTCTTT. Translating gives CASSSQGYTEAFF.

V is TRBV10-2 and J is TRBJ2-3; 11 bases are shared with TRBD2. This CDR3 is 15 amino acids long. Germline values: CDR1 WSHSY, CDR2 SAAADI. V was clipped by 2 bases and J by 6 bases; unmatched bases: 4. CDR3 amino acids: CASSETSGRSDTQYF. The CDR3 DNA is TGCGCCAGCAGTGAGACTAGCGGGAGATCGGATACGCAGTATTTT.